The rows below give T cell receptor beta chains drawn from one sample of a study of vaccination effects on CD4 cells after COVID-19. Antigens of these TCRs are unknown. TCRdb's copy holds only in-frame clones and misses some; the assay was immunoSEQ multiplex PCR. Here the sample spans about 38,000 clones, more than 60% being singletons. Sequencing was performed on CD4+ T cells from PBMCs cultured with SARS-CoV-2 spike peptides, taken before COVID-19 vaccination. The receptors shown here come from a human donor who received a COVID-19 vaccine. Both conserved end residues are part of each CDR3. The D gene is left open where the match is weak. Expanded clones get a size class; other rows say once, few or many, or leave the size out.

V gene	D gene	clone size	J gene	CDR3 protein	CDR3 DNA
TRBV6-6	TRBD1	few	TRBJ1-1	CASSPDRGSNTEAFF	TGTGCCAGCAGTCCCGACAGGGGATCAAACACTGAAGCTTTCTTT
TRBV5-1	NA	NA	TRBJ1-3	CASSLTGGTGNTIYF	TGCGCCAGCAGCTTGACTGGGGGGACTGGAAACACCATATATTTT
TRBV10-3	NA	NA	TRBJ2-7	CAISEQVPYEQYF	TGTGCCATCAGTGAACAGGTCCCCTACGAGCAGTACTTC
TRBV18	NA	NA	TRBJ1-3	CAGSPTGGNTIYF	TGTGCCGGCTCACCGACAGGTGGAAACACCATATATTTT
TRBV30	NA	NA	TRBJ2-7	CAWSSLGEQYF	TGTGCCTGGAGTAGCCTTGGCGAGCAGTACTTC
TRBV7-9	NA	NA	TRBJ1-4	CASSPVGRVTNEKLFF	TGTGCCAGCAGCCCAGTTGGGAGGGTAACTAATGAAAAACTGTTTTTT
TRBV4-1	NA	NA	TRBJ1-2	CASSQAGGDTYGYTF	TGCGCCAGCAGCCAAGCGGGCGGGGACACCTATGGCTACACCTTC
TRBV28	NA	NA	TRBJ1-5	CASSRRYQPQHF	TGTGCCAGCAGCCGACGGTATCAGCCCCAGCATTTT
TRBV18	TRBD2	NA	TRBJ2-2	CASSASGGTGELFF	TGTGCCAGCTCAGCGTCCGGGGGGACCGGGGAGCTGTTTTTT
TRBV9	TRBD1	NA	TRBJ2-3	CASSRGQVGDTQYF	TGTGCCAGCAGCCGAGGACAGGTGGGCGATACGCAGTATTTT
TRBV27	TRBD2	NA	TRBJ2-1	CASRLAGGQGNEQFF	TGTGCCAGCAGGCTAGCGGGAGGGCAGGGCAATGAGCAGTTCTTC
TRBV10-3	NA	once	TRBJ1-6	CAISFSGTVSSPLHF	TGTGCCATCAGTTTTTCCGGGACGGTGAGCTCACCCCTCCACTTT
TRBV5-6	NA	NA	TRBJ2-3	CASSRRGSGVTDTQYF	TGTGCCAGCAGCCGGCGCGGTAGCGGAGTCACAGATACGCAGTATTTT
TRBV7-9	TRBD1	NA	TRBJ2-7	CASSLAGQISYEQYF	TGTGCCAGCAGCTTAGCGGGACAGATCTCCTACGAGCAGTACTTC
TRBV7-8	NA	few	TRBJ1-6	CASSLVTGDRPLHF	TGTGCCAGCAGCTTAGTTACAGGCGATAGACCCCTCCACTTT
TRBV4-3	NA	NA	TRBJ1-2	CASSQEVGGDYGYTF	TGCGCCAGCAGCCAAGAGGTTGGGGGGGACTATGGCTACACCTTC
TRBV29-1	NA	NA	TRBJ1-5	CSVEEVRGQPQHF	TGCAGCGTTGAAGAGGTAAGAGGTCAGCCCCAGCATTTT
TRBV5-1	TRBD2	few	TRBJ2-7	CASSRGTSGYEQYF	TGCGCCAGCAGCCGAGGGACTAGCGGCTACGAGCAGTACTTC
TRBV10-2	NA	NA	TRBJ2-7	CASSESGRAYEQYF	TGCGCCAGCAGTGAGTCAGGACGGGCCTACGAGCAGTACTTC
TRBV11-2	NA	NA	TRBJ1-2	CASSSSPNGYYGYTF	TGTGCCAGCAGCTCTAGCCCGAACGGATACTATGGCTACACCTTC
TRBV9	NA	NA	TRBJ2-1	CASSVEDYINEQFF	TGTGCCAGCAGCGTCGAGGACTACATTAATGAGCAGTTCTTC
TRBV4-2	NA	NA	TRBJ2-7	CASSHPRERGNSYEQYF	TGTGCCAGCAGCCACCCCAGGGAGAGGGGGAACTCCTACGAGCAGTACTTC
TRBV10-3	NA	NA	TRBJ1-5	CATGETGIDQPQHF	TGTGCCACAGGGGAAACAGGGATCGATCAGCCCCAGCATTTT
TRBV18	TRBD1	NA	TRBJ2-5	CASSPPAGQGQETQYF	TGTGCCAGCTCTCCACCAGCGGGACAGGGACAAGAGACCCAGTACTTC
TRBV5-1	NA	NA	TRBJ2-2	CASSLTTNTGELFF	TGCGCCAGCAGCTTGACAACGAACACCGGGGAGCTGTTTTTT
TRBV2	NA	once	TRBJ1-1	CASLNREGNTEAFF	TGTGCCAGCCTTAACAGGGAGGGGAACACTGAAGCTTTCTTT
TRBV6-1	TRBD1	NA	TRBJ1-1	CASSGVPGQGAGNTEAFF	TGTGCCAGCAGTGGGGTCCCGGGACAGGGGGCGGGGAACACTGAAGCTTTCTTT
TRBV27	NA	few	TRBJ1-1	CASSLGPNTEAFF	TGTGCCAGCAGCCTCGGGCCGAACACTGAAGCTTTCTTT
TRBV5-1	NA	NA	TRBJ2-4	CASSLWGDGPPYF	TGCGCCAGCAGCCTCTGGGGGGACGGACCCCCGTACTTC
TRBV3-1/TRBV3-2	TRBD1	NA	TRBJ1-6	CASTKSGQGNSPLHF	TGTGCCAGCACAAAAAGTGGACAGGGGAATTCACCCCTCCACTTT
TRBV5-5	TRBD2	NA	TRBJ2-5	CASSLATSWETQYF	TGTGCCAGCAGCTTGGCGACTAGCTGGGAGACCCAGTACTTC
TRBV18	NA	NA	TRBJ1-2	CASSPRAVGSTDTNYGYTF	TGTGCCAGCTCACCACGGGCAGTAGGATCGACAGACACTAACTATGGCTACACCTTC
TRBV27	NA	few	TRBJ1-1	CASMGLGPYTEAFF	TGTGCCAGCATGGGGTTGGGGCCCTACACTGAAGCTTTCTTT
TRBV30	TRBD1	few	TRBJ1-5	CAWSLRTGLVDQPQHF	TGTGCCTGGAGTCTCCGGACAGGGTTGGTCGATCAGCCCCAGCATTTT
TRBV12-3/TRBV12-4	NA	NA	TRBJ2-1	CASSLVDLGEQFF	TGTGCCAGCAGTTTAGTCGACTTAGGTGAGCAGTTCTTC
TRBV11-2	NA	NA	TRBJ2-7	CASSLRGSRSSYEQYF	TGTGCCAGCAGCTTACGGGGCAGCCGGAGCTCCTACGAGCAGTACTTC
TRBV11-2	NA	NA	TRBJ2-1	CASSSLWVGNEQFF	TGTGCCAGCAGCTCCCTATGGGTGGGTAATGAGCAGTTCTTC
TRBV5-3	NA	NA	TRBJ1-2	CARSSGTLRRGGDGYTF	TGTGCCAGAAGCTCCGGGACACTGAGAAGGGGGGGGGATGGCTACACCTTC
TRBV15	TRBD1	NA	TRBJ1-1	CATTRTGSTEAFF	TGTGCCACCACACGGACAGGGAGCACTGAAGCTTTCTTT
TRBV18	TRBD1	NA	TRBJ1-6	CASSPRMTGDSPLHF	TGTGCCAGCTCACCACGGATGACAGGGGATTCACCCCTCCACTTT
TRBV10-3	NA	NA	TRBJ2-2	CAVQGGGPGELFF	TGTGCCGTACAGGGAGGGGGACCCGGGGAGCTGTTTTTT
TRBV7-6	NA	NA	TRBJ2-5	CASSLDDRTETQYF	TGTGCCAGCAGCTTAGATGACAGAACAGAGACCCAGTACTTC
TRBV6-5	TRBD1	NA	TRBJ1-2	CASSNPLGQPYGYTF	TGTGCCAGCAGCAACCCCTTGGGACAGCCCTATGGCTACACCTTC
TRBV29-1	NA	NA	TRBJ1-1	CSLREDMNTEAFF	TGCAGCCTACGGGAGGACATGAACACTGAAGCTTTCTTT
TRBV7-9	NA	NA	TRBJ2-5	CASSFPILMQGKETQYF	TGTGCCAGCAGCTTCCCTATCTTAATGCAGGGAAAAGAGACCCAGTACTTC
TRBV9	TRBD2	NA	TRBJ2-3	CASSVGTSAHTDTQYF	TGTGCCAGCAGCGTCGGGACTAGCGCCCACACAGATACGCAGTATTTT
TRBV30	NA	NA	TRBJ1-3	CAWTKGSSGNTIYF	TGTGCCTGGACGAAAGGCAGCTCTGGAAACACCATATATTTT
TRBV28	NA	NA	TRBJ2-1	CASSLSSYNEQFF	TGTGCCAGCAGTCTGAGCTCCTACAATGAGCAGTTCTTC
TRBV5-6	NA	NA	TRBJ2-1	CASSEVGAPDNEQFF	TGTGCCAGCAGCGAAGTAGGGGCCCCGGACAATGAGCAGTTCTTC
TRBV5-8	NA	NA	TRBJ1-6	CASSVGYSRATSPLHF	TGTGCCAGCAGCGTGGGATATAGCCGGGCTACATCACCCCTCCACTTT
TRBV5-6	NA	NA	TRBJ1-5	CASRLGVAGHQPQHF	TGTGCCAGCAGACTCGGCGTGGCAGGGCACCAGCCCCAGCATTTT
TRBV19	TRBD1	NA	TRBJ2-3	CASSTSPGQRTDTQYF	TGTGCCAGTAGTACGTCCCCGGGACAGAGAACAGATACGCAGTATTTT
TRBV7-7	NA	NA	TRBJ2-2	CASNPSGGSGTGELFF	TGTGCTAGCAACCCCTCTGGAGGTAGCGGTACCGGGGAGCTGTTTTTT
TRBV5-5	TRBD2	NA	TRBJ2-5	CASRTGGRGETQYF	TGTGCCAGCAGGACGGGGGGTCGGGGAGAGACCCAGTACTTC
TRBV12-3/TRBV12-4	NA	NA	TRBJ1-4	CASSRRTEKLFF	TGTGCCAGCAGTCGCAGGACGGAAAAACTGTTTTTT